Listed below are T cell receptor beta chains from one sample, sequenced in a study of cytotoxic CD8 clonotypes in ibrutinib-treated CLL. The method was immunoSEQ multiplex PCR; TCRdb's version includes in-frame clones alone and lacks a portion of them. The table lists about 300,000 clones, roughly 71% of them singletons. Sequencing was performed on PBMCs, taken after 36 months of ibrutinib treatment. Receptors originate from a human donor with chronic lymphocytic leukemia. CDR3s include the opening cysteine and the closing phenylalanine or tryptophan. Fields, in order: V gene, D gene, clone size, J gene, CDR3 protein, CDR3 DNA. A D gene is named only where the DNA matches it firmly. The size of a clone is reported for some rows only, either as once, few or many, or as a class for expanded clones.

V: TRBV4-1
D: -
size: -
J: TRBJ1-5
CDR3: CASSHPRADRHQPQHF
DNA: TGCGCCAGCAGCCATCCTAGGGCCGATCGGCATCAGCCCCAGCATTTT

V: TRBV7-8
D: -
size: -
J: TRBJ2-1
CDR3: CASRDNEQFF
DNA: TGTGCCAGCCGGGACAATGAGCAGTTCTTC

V: TRBV9
D: TRBD2
size: -
J: TRBJ2-7
CDR3: CASSVGLADTYEQYF
DNA: TGTGCCAGCAGCGTGGGACTAGCGGACACCTACGAGCAGTACTTC

V: TRBV10-2
D: -
size: -
J: TRBJ2-2
CDR3: CASSTLLNTGELFF
DNA: TGCGCCAGCAGTACCTTACTGAACACCGGGGAGCTGTTTTTT

V: TRBV28
D: TRBD1
size: -
J: TRBJ1-2
CDR3: CASSRDRIYYGYTF
DNA: TGTGCCAGCAGCCGGGACAGGATATACTATGGCTACACCTTC

V: TRBV27
D: TRBD1
size: few
J: TRBJ2-7
CDR3: CASSPRTGGAEQYF
DNA: TGTGCCAGCAGTCCACGGACAGGGGGCGCCGAGCAGTACTTC

V: TRBV6-5
D: -
size: -
J: TRBJ1-3
CDR3: CASRGRFSGNTIYF
DNA: TGTGCCAGCAGGGGTCGATTCTCTGGAAACACCATATATTTT

V: TRBV10-3
D: TRBD1
size: once
J: TRBJ2-2
CDR3: CAISGRDRDTGELFF
DNA: TGTGCCATCAGTGGCCGGGACAGAGACACCGGGGAGCTGTTTTTT

V: TRBV9
D: -
size: -
J: TRBJ1-1
CDR3: CASSPQRGTEAFF
DNA: TGTGCCAGCAGCCCTCAGAGGGGGACTGAAGCTTTCTTT

V: TRBV6-6
D: -
size: -
J: TRBJ1-2
CDR3: CASSLDDNYGYTF
DNA: TGTGCCAGCAGCCTAGACGATAACTATGGCTACACCTTC

V: TRBV14
D: -
size: few
J: TRBJ2-5
CDR3: CASSQSFRGWSETQYF
DNA: TGTGCCAGCAGCCAATCTTTCCGCGGTTGGTCGGAGACCCAGTACTTC

V: TRBV7-9
D: -
size: -
J: TRBJ2-2
CDR3: CASSVDRSTGELFF
DNA: TGTGCCAGCAGCGTAGACAGGTCCACCGGGGAGCTGTTTTTT

V: TRBV18
D: TRBD1
size: -
J: TRBJ2-7
CDR3: CASSPIVGTGTYEQYF
DNA: TGTGCCAGCTCACCAATTGTCGGGACAGGTACCTACGAGCAGTACTTC

V: TRBV13
D: TRBD2
size: -
J: TRBJ2-7
CDR3: CASSPGLGLYEQYF
DNA: TGTGCCAGCAGCCCGGGACTAGGTCTCTACGAGCAGTACTTC

V: TRBV7-3
D: TRBD1
size: few
J: TRBJ1-2
CDR3: CASSPGQGFGYTF
DNA: TGTGCCAGCAGCCCAGGACAGGGTTTTGGCTACACCTTC

V: TRBV10-1
D: TRBD1
size: -
J: TRBJ2-1
CDR3: CASEGQGNYNEQFF
DNA: TGCGCCAGCGAGGGACAGGGCAACTACAATGAGCAGTTCTTC

V: TRBV18
D: TRBD1
size: -
J: TRBJ2-3
CDR3: CASSPRTGWFSTDTQYF
DNA: TGTGCCAGCTCACCCCGGACAGGTTGGTTTAGCACAGATACGCAGTATTTT

V: TRBV4-1
D: -
size: few
J: TRBJ1-4
CDR3: CASSQAPPLDEKLFF
DNA: TGCGCCAGCAGCCAAGCCCCCCCCCTAGATGAAAAACTGTTTTTT

V: TRBV6-5
D: -
size: -
J: TRBJ2-7
CDR3: CASSYTGPMGLGEQYF
DNA: TGTGCCAGCAGTTACACGGGACCCATGGGGCTTGGCGAGCAGTACTTC

V: TRBV4-3
D: -
size: -
J: TRBJ2-5
CDR3: CASSQEWGKETQYF
DNA: TGCGCCAGCAGCCAAGAGTGGGGGAAAGAGACCCAGTACTTC

V: TRBV5-1
D: -
size: -
J: TRBJ2-2
CDR3: CASSFENQEVTGELFF
DNA: TGCGCCAGCAGCTTTGAGAACCAAGAGGTAACCGGGGAGCTGTTTTTT

V: TRBV7-9
D: -
size: -
J: TRBJ1-4
CDR3: CASSEPGISGEKLFF
DNA: TGTGCCAGCAGCGAACCAGGGATCTCAGGGGAAAAACTGTTTTTT

V: TRBV16
D: -
size: -
J: TRBJ1-3
CDR3: CASSQYQGLGNTIYF
DNA: TGTGCCAGCAGCCAATACCAGGGGCTCGGAAACACCATATATTTT

V: TRBV29-1
D: -
size: few
J: TRBJ1-3
CDR3: CSVTGDSSSGNTIYF
DNA: TGCAGCGTCACGGGCGATAGTTCTTCTGGAAACACCATATATTTT

V: TRBV2
D: -
size: once
J: TRBJ2-5
CDR3: CASSWDSGRETQYF
DNA: TGTGCCAGCAGCTGGGACTCAGGGAGGGAGACCCAGTACTTC

V: TRBV11-3
D: -
size: -
J: TRBJ2-3
CDR3: CASSRGGSTDTQYF
DNA: TGTGCCAGCAGCAGAGGGGGGAGCACAGATACGCAGTATTTT

V: TRBV5-6
D: TRBD2
size: -
J: TRBJ2-1
CDR3: CASSLGGRFYNEQFF
DNA: TGTGCCAGCAGCTTGGGCGGGAGGTTTTACAATGAGCAGTTCTTC

V: TRBV7-3
D: -
size: -
J: TRBJ2-6
CDR3: CASSSSGANVLTF
DNA: TGTGCCAGCAGCTCCTCTGGGGCCAACGTCCTGACTTTC

V: TRBV18
D: TRBD1
size: few
J: TRBJ2-7
CDR3: CASSPGQGNYEQYF
DNA: TGTGCCAGCTCACCGGGACAGGGAAACTACGAGCAGTACTTC